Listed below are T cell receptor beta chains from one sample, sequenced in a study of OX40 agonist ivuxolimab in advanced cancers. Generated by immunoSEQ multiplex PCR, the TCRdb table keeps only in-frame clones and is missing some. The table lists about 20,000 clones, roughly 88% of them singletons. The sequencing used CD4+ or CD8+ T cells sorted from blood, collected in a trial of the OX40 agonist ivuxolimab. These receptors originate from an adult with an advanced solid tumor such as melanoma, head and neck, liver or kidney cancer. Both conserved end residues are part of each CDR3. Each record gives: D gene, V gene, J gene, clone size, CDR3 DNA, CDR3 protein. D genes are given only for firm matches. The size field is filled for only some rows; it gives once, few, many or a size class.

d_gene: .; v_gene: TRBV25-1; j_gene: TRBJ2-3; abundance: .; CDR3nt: TGTGCCAGCAGTGACTTAGGCTTCAAAGATACGCAGTATTTT; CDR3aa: CASSDLGFKDTQYF
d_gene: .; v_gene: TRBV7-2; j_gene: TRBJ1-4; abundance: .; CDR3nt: TGTGCCAGCAGAGTCAGAGGGGCTCGGACTAATGAAAAACTGTTTTTT; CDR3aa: CASRVRGARTNEKLFF
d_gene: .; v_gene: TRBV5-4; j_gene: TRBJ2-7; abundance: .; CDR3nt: TGTGCCAGCAGCCTGCTTACCACGGGCATGGGCGAGCAGTACTTC; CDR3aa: CASSLLTTGMGEQYF
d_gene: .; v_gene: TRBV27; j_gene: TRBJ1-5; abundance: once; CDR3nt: TGTGCCAGCAGTTTAAGGGCCAACAATCAGCCCCAGCATTTT; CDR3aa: CASSLRANNQPQHF
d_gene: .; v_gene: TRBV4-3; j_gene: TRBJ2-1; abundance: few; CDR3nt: TGCGCCAGCAGCCAAGAGGGACTCCCTTACAATGAGCAGTTCTTC; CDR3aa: CASSQEGLPYNEQFF
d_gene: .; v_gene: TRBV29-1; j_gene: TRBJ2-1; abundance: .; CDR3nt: TGCAGCGTTGAATCCCCGGGACGCCTCTCCTACAATGAGCAGTTCTTC; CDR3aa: CSVESPGRLSYNEQFF
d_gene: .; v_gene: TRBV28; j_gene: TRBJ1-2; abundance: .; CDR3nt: TGTGCCAGCAATCCCGGGACTTCCCATGGCTACACCTTC; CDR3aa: CASNPGTSHGYTF
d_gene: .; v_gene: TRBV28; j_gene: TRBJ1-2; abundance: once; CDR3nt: TGTGCCAGCAGTTTAGGGGGGGCTCACACCTTC; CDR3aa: CASSLGGAHTF
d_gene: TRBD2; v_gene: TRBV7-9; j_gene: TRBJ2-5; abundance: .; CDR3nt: TGTGCCAGCAGCCCAGGACTAGCGGGGGTGGAGACCCAGTACTTC; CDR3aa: CASSPGLAGVETQYF
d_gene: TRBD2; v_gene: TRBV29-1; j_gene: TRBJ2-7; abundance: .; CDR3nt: TGCAGCGTCCTCGGACTAGCGGGGGGCCGGTTTGGCCGCTACGAGCAGTACTTC; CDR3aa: CSVLGLAGGRFGRYEQYF
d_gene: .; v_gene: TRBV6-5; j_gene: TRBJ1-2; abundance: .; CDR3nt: TGTGCCAGCAGTACAGGGCCCTATGGCTACACCTTC; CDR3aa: CASSTGPYGYTF
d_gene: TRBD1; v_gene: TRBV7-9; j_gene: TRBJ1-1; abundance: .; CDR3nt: TGTGCCAGCAGCCCCAGGGGGATTAGTACTGAAGCTTTCTTT; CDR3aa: CASSPRGISTEAFF
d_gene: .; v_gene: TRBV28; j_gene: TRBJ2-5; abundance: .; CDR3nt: TGTGCCAGCAGCCCCCCGCAGATAGCCGCTGGGGAGACCCAGTACTTC; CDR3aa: CASSPPQIAAGETQYF
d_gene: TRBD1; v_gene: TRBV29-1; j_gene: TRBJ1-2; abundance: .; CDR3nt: TGCAGCGGTACAGGGGCGGGCTATGGCTACACCTTC; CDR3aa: CSGTGAGYGYTF
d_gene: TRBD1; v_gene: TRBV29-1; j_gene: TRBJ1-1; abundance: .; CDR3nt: TGCAGCGTTGACGTACAGGGGGGGCTGAGCACTGAAGCTTTCTTT; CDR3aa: CSVDVQGGLSTEAFF
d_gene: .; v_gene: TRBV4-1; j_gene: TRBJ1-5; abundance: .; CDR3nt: TGCGCCAGCAGCCAAGATGGTGGGACCTATCAGCCCCAGCATTTT; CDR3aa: CASSQDGGTYQPQHF
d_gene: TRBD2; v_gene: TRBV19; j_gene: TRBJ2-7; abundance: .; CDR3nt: TGTGCCAGTACCGGGGATAGCGGGTTCGAGCAGTACTTC; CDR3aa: CASTGDSGFEQYF
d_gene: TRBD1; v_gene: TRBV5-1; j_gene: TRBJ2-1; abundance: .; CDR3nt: TGCGCCAGCAGCATCGACCACAGGGGGATCTACAATGAGCAGTTCTTC; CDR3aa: CASSIDHRGIYNEQFF
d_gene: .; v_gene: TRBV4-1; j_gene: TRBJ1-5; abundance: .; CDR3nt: TGCGCCAGCAGCCAAGTAATGGGCAATCAGCCCCAGCATTTT; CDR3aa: CASSQVMGNQPQHF
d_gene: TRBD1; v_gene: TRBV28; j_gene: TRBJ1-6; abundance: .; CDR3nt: TGTGCCAGCAGTCGGGACAGGGGGGAATCACCCCTCCACTTT; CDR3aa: CASSRDRGESPLHF
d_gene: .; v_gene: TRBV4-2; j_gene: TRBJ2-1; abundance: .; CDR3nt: TGTGCCAGCAGCCAAGTCGGGGACCAGTACTACAATGAGCAGTTCTTC; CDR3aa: CASSQVGDQYYNEQFF
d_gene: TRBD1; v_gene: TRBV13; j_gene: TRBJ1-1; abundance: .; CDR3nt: TGTGCCAGCAGCTTAGTCGGGACAGGAGAGAACACTGAAGCTTTCTTT; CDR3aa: CASSLVGTGENTEAFF
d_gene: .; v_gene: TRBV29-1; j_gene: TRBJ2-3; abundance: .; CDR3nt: TGCAGCGTTGTTGGATTGGATACGCAGTATTTT; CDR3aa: CSVVGLDTQYF
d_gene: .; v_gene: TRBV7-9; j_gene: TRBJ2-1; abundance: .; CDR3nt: TGTGCCAGCAGCTTAATGGGTAATGAGCAGTTCTTC; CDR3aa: CASSLMGNEQFF
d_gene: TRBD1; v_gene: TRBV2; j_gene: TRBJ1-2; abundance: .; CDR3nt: TGTGCCAGCAGTGAAAAGGGGACAGGGGGATGGGGCTACACCTTC; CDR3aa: CASSEKGTGGWGYTF
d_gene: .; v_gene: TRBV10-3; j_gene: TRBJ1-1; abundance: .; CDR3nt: TGTGCCATCAGGTCCCGGGACGTTGAGGACACTGAAGCTTTCTTT; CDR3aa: CAIRSRDVEDTEAFF
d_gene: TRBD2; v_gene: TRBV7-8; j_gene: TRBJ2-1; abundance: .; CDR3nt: TGTGCCAGCAGCCCTAGCGGGTGGGACAATGAGCAGTTCTTC; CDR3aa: CASSPSGWDNEQFF
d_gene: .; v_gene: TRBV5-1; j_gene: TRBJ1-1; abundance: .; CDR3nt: TGCGCCAGCAGGGAAGGTAGGAACACTGAAGCTTTCTTT; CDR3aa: CASREGRNTEAFF
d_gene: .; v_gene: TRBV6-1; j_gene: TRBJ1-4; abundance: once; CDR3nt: TGTGCCAGCAGTGTCGCGGACAATGATTTAGGAAAACTGTTTTTT; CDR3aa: CASSVADNDLGKLFF
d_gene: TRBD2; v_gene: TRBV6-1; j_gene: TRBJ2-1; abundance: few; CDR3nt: TGTGCCAGCAGTGAAGAGCTAGCGGGGGGTAATGAGCAGTTCTTC; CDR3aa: CASSEELAGGNEQFF
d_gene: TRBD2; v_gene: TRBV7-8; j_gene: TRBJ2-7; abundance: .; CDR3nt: TGTGCCAGCAGCTTGACTAGCGCAATTGGCCACGAGCAGTACTTC; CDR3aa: CASSLTSAIGHEQYF
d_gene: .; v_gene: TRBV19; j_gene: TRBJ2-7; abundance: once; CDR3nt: TGTGCCAGTAGTCCCTCGGGGGGCCGTAACGAGCAGTACTTC; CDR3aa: CASSPSGGRNEQYF
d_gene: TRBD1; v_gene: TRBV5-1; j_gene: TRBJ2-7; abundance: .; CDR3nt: TGCGCCAGCAGCTTGGGGGGGACAGGAGCCTCCGACGAGCAGTACTTC; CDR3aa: CASSLGGTGASDEQYF
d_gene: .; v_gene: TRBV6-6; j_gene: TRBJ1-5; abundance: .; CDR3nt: TGTGCCAGCAGTCACAGGGTGCAGCCCCAGCATTTT; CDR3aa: CASSHRVQPQHF
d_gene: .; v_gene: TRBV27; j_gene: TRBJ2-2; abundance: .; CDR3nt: TGTGCCAGCAGTGGGGAATGGAACACCGGGGAGCTGTTTTTT; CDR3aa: CASSGEWNTGELFF
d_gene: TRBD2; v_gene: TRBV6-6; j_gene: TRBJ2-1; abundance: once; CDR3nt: TGTGCCAGCATACTATCAGCGGGAGAGAGCAATGAGCAGTTCTTC; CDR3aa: CASILSAGESNEQFF
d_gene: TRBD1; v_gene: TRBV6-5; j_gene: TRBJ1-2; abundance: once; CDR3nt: TGTGCCAGCAGTGAGATACAGGGGATAGATGGCTACACCTTC; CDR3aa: CASSEIQGIDGYTF
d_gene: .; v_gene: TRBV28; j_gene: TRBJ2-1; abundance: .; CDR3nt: TGTGCCAGCAAGGCGGACCCTGCCGGAGGCTCGTGGGCACATGAGCAGTTCTTC; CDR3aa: CASKADPAGGSWAHEQFF
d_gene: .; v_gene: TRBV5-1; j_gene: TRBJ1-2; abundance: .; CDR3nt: TGCGCCAGCAGTCAGGGACCCGCTAACTATGGCTACACCTTC; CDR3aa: CASSQGPANYGYTF
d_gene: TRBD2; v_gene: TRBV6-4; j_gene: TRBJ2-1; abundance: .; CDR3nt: TGTGCCAGCAGTGAGCTAGCGGGAGGGTTCAATGAGCAGTTCTTC; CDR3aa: CASSELAGGFNEQFF